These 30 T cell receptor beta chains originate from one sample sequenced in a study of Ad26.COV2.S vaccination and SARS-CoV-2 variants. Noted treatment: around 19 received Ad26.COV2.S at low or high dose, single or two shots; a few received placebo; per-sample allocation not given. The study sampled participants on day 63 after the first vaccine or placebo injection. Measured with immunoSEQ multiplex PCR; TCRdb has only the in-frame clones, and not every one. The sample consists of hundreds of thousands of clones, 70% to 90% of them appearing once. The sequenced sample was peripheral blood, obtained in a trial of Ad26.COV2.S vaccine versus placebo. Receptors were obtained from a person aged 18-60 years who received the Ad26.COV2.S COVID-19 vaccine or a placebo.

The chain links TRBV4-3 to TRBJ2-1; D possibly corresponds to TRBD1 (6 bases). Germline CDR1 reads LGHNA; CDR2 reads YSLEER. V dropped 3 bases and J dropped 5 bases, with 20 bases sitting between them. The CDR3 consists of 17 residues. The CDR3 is CASSQDRLTGQHNEQFF. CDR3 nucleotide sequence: TGCGCCAGCAGCCAGGATCGCCTAACCGGACAGCACAATGAGCAGTTCTTC.

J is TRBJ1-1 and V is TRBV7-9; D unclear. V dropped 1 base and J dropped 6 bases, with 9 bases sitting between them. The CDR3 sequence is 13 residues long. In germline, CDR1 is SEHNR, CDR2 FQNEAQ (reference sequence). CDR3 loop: CASSLELRPEAFF. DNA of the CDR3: TGTGCCAGCAGCTTAGAGTTGCGCCCTGAAGCTTTCTTT.

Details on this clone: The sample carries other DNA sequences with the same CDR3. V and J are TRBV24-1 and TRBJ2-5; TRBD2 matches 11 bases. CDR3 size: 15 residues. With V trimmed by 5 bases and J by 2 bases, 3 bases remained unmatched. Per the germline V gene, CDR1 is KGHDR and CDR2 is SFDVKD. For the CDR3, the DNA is TGTGCCACCAGTGGAATAGCGGGAGGGCAAGAGACCCAGTACTTC. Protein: CATSGIAGGQETQYF.

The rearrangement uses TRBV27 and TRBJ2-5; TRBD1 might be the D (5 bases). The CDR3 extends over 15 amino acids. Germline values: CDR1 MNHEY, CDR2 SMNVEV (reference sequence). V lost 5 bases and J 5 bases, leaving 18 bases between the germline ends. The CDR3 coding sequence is TGTGCCAGCAGTAAGGGTAACTTCCCAGGGGAGACCCAGTACTTC. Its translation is CASSKGNFPGETQYF.

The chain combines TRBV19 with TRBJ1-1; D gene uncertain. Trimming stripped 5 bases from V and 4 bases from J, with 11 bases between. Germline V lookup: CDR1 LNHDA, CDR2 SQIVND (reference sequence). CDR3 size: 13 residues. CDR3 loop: CASSALGSTEAFF. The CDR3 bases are TGTGCCAGTAGTGCTCTTGGTAGCACTGAAGCTTTCTTT.

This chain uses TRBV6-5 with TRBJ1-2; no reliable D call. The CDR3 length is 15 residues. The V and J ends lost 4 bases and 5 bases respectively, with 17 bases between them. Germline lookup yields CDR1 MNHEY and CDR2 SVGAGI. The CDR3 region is CASSSRTVGGYGYTF. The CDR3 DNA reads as TGTGCCAGCAGTTCCCGGACTGTCGGCGGGTATGGCTACACCTTC.

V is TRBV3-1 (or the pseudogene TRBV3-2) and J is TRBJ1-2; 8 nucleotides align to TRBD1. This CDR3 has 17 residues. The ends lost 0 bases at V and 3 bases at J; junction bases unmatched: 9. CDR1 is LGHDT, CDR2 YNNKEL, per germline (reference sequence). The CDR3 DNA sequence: TGTGCCAGCAGCCAAGAAAGGGACAGGAATCGGCACTATGGCTACACCTTC. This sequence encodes CASSQERDRNRHYGYTF.

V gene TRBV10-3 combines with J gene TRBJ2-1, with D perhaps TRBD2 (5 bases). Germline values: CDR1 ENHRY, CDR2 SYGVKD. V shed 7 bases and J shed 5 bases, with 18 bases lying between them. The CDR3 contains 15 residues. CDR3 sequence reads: CAITPGLAPNNEQFF. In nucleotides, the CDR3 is TGTGCCATCACTCCCGGCCTAGCCCCAAACAATGAGCAGTTCTTC.

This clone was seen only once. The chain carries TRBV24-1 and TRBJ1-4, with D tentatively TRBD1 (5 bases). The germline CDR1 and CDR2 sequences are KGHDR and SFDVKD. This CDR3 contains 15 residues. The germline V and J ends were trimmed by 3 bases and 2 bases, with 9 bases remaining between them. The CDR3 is CATSDAGPTNEKLFF. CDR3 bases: TGTGCCACCAGTGATGCAGGGCCCACTAATGAAAAACTGTTTTTT.

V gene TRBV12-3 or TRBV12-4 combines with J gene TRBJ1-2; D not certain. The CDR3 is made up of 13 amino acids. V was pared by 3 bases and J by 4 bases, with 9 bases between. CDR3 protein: CASSFASGYGYTF. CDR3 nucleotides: TGTGCCAGCAGTTTCGCCTCAGGCTATGGCTACACCTTC.

CDR3 nucleotides: TGTGCCAGCAGCTCACTAGCGGGCGGGACCGGGGAGCAGTACTTC. Protein sequence: CASSSLAGGTGEQYF. V gene TRBV5-6 combines with J gene TRBJ2-7, with TRBD2 matching over 9 bases. Germline V gene sequence: CDR1 SGHDT, CDR2 YYEEEE. The CDR3 covers 15 residues. The V and J ends lost 3 bases and 7 bases, in that order; junction bases with no gene match: 11.

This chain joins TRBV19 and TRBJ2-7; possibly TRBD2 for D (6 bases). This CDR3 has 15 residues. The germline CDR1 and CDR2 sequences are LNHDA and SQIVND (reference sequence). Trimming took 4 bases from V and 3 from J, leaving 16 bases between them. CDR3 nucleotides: TGTGCCAGTAGTACACCTCCGGGTAGCGGCTACGAGCAGTACTTC. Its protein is CASSTPPGSGYEQYF.

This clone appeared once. The CDR3 protein is CAISESTEDRPFYTQYF. The CDR3 DNA sequence: TGTGCCATCAGTGAGTCGACAGAGGACCGTCCATTTTATACGCAGTATTTT. V and J are TRBV10-3 and TRBJ2-3; tentatively, D is TRBD1 (5 bases). The CDR3 extends over 17 amino acids. Trimming removed 0 bases from V and 7 bases from J, with 20 bases in between. The germline V gene has CDR1 ENHRY and CDR2 SYGVKD.

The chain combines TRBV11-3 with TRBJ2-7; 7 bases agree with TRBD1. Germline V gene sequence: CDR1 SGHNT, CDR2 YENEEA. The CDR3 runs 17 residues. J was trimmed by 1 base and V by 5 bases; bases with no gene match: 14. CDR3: CASSLRDRESGSYEQYF. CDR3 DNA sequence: TGTGCCAGCAGCCTCCGGGACAGAGAGAGCGGTTCCTACGAGCAGTACTTC.

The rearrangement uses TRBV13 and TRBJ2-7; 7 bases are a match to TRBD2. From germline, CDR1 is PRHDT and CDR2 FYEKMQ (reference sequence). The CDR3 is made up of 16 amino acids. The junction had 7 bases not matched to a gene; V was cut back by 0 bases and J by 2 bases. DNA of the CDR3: TGTGCCAGCAGCTTAGGCTTGGGGGGGAAGGCCTACGAGCAGTACTTC. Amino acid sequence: CASSLGLGGKAYEQYF.

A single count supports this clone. The CDR3 protein is CASSLGLTLYEQYF. The CDR3 DNA sequence: TGTGCCAGCAGCCTCGGACTAACTCTCTACGAGCAGTACTTC. The chain has TRBV3-1 (or the pseudogene TRBV3-2) and TRBJ2-7; D might be TRBD2 (6 bases). The germline V gene encodes CDR1 LGHDT and CDR2 YNNKEL (reference sequence). V was clipped by 4 bases and J by 3 bases, with 13 bases between them. The CDR3 runs to 14 residues.

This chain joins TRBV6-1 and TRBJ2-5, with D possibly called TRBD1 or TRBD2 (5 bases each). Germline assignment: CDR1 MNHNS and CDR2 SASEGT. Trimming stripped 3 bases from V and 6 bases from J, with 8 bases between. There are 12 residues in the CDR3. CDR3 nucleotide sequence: TGTGCCAGCAGTGATTGGGGGAAGACCCAGTACTTC. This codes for CASSDWGKTQYF.

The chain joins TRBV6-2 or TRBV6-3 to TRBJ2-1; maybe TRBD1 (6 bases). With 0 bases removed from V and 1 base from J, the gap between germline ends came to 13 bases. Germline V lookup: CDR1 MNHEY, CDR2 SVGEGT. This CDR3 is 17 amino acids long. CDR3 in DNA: TGTGCCAGCAGTTACTCGGGGCAGACAGGATCCTACAATGAGCAGTTCTTC. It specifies CASSYSGQTGSYNEQFF.

DNA of the CDR3: TGTGCCAGTAGTACAGGACTAGCGAGAGGGTACGAGCAGTACTTC. Encoded protein: CASSTGLARGYEQYF. The chain uses TRBV19 and TRBJ2-7, with 9 bases that match TRBD2. CDR1 is LNHDA, CDR2 SQIVND, per germline (reference sequence). V trimming: 4 bases; J trimming: 4 bases; junction bases outside the gene matches: 8. This CDR3 has 15 residues.

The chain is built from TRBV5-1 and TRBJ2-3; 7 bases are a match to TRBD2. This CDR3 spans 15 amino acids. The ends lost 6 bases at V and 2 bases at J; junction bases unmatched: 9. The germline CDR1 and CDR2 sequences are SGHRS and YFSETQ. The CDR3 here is CASTRGGVNTDTQYF. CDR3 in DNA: TGCGCCAGCACCCGCGGGGGAGTAAACACAGATACGCAGTATTTT.

The CDR3 DNA follows: TGTGCCAGCTCACTGGCCCGACAGGCGAGTGGAAACACCATATATTTT. It specifies CASSLARQASGNTIYF. The gene calls are TRBV18 and TRBJ1-3; D perhaps matches TRBD1 (6 bases). The CDR3 loop spans 16 amino acids. Trimming took off 4 bases at V and 3 bases at J, with 16 bases between the two ends. Per germline, CDR1 KGHSH and CDR2 LQKENI.

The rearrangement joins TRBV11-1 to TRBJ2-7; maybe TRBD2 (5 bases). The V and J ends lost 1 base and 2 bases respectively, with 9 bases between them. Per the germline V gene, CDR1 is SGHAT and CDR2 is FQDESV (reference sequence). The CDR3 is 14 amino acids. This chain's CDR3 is CASSLGRETYEQYF. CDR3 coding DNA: TGTGCCAGCAGCTTAGGCCGGGAAACCTACGAGCAGTACTTC.

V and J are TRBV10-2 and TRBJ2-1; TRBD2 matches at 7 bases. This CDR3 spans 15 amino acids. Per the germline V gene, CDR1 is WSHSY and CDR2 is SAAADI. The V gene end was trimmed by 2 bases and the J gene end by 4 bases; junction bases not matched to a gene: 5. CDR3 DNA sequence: TGCGCCAGCAGTGAGGTTATAGCGGGTTACAATGAGCAGTTCTTC. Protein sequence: CASSEVIAGYNEQFF.

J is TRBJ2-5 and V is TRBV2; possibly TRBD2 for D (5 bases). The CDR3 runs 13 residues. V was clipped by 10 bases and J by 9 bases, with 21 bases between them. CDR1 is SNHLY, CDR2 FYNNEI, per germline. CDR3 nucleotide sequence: TGTGCCAATAACGCCGAGGAGCTGGAGGCCCAGTACTTC. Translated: CANNAEELEAQYF. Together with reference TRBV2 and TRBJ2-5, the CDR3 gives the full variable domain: EPEVTQTPSHQVTQMGQEVILRCVPISNHLYFYWYRQILGQKVEFLVSFYNNEISEKSEIFDDQFSVERPDGSNFTLKIRSTKLEDSAMYFCANNAEELEAQYFGPGTRLLVL.

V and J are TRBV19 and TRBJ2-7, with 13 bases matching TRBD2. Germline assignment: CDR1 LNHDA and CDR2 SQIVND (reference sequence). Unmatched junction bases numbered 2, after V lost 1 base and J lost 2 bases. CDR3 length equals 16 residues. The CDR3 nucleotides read TGTGCCAGTAGTATAGTGGGACTAGCGGGGCCCTACGAGCAGTACTTC. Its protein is CASSIVGLAGPYEQYF.

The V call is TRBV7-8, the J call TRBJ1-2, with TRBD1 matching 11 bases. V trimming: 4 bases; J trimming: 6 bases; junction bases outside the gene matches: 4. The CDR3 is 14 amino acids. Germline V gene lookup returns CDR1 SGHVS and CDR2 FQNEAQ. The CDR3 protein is CASSSGTGGHGYTF. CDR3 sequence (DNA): TGTGCCAGCAGCTCCGGGACAGGGGGACATGGCTACACCTTC.

The CDR3 loop is CASSPRTGPYEQYF. The CDR3 DNA reads TGTGCCAGCAGCCCCCGGACAGGGCCCTACGAGCAGTACTTC. This chain connects TRBV4-2 to TRBJ2-7, with 8 bases that match TRBD1. J was trimmed by 2 bases and V by 4 bases; bases with no gene match: 4. Germline V gene lookup returns CDR1 LGHNA and CDR2 YNFKEQ. The CDR3 contains 14 residues.

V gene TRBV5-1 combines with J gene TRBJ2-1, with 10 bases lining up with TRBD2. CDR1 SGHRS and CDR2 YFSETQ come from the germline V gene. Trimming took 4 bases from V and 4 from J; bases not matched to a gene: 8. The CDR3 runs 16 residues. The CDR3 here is CASSRGLASSYNEQFF. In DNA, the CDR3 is TGCGCCAGCAGCAGGGGACTAGCGAGTTCGTACAATGAGCAGTTCTTC. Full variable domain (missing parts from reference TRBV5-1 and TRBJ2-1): KAGVTQTPRYLIKTRGQQVTLSCSPISGHRSVSWYQQTPGQGLQFLFEYFSETQRNKGNFPGRFSGRQFSNSRSEMNVSTLELGDSALYLCASSRGLASSYNEQFFGPGTRLTVL.

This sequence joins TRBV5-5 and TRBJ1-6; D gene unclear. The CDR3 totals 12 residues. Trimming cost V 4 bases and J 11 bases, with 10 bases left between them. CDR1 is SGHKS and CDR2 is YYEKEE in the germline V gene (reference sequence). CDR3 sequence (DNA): TGTGCCAGCAGCCGCCTGGATCCACCCCTCCACTTT. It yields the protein CASSRLDPPLHF.

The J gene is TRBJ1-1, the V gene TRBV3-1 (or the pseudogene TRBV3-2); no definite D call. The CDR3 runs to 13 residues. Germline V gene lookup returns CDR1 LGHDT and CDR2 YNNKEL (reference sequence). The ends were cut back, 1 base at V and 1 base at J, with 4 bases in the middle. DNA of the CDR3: TGTGCCAGCAGCCAAGGACAGAACACTGAAGCTTTCTTT. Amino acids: CASSQGQNTEAFF.